This T cell receptor (beta chain) was documented in a study of CD8 T cells in ankylosing spondylitis. With molecular barcodes, quantitative 5'-RACE was used to make the TCR beta libraries. TCRdb reprocessed the 5' RACE reads with MiXCR, giving one entry per CDR3 protein. The repertoire holds 250,000 to 350,000 distinct CDR3 sequences, with 20% to 25% as singletons. This clonotype was recorded at least ten times. V gave up 4 bases and J gave up 8 bases, with 15 bases separating them. CDR1 and CDR2 (germline): SQVTM, ANQGSEA. The CDR3 is 12 amino acids. J is TRBJ2-7 and V is TRBV29-1; possible D gene TRBD1, 6 bases. The sequenced sample consisted of blood, either unsorted or a sorted T cell fraction (not recorded which). The clonotype originates from a female donor with ankylosing spondylitis or in good health (not recorded which). The CDR3 DNA reads TGCAGCGTTGGCCAACAGGGTTCCAAGCAGTACTTC. Protein sequence: CSVGQQGSKQYF.